The 23 T cell receptor beta chains presented below share a single source sample, sequenced in a study of cytotoxic CD8 clonotypes in ibrutinib-treated CLL. TCRdb keeps only in-frame clones here, not all; method: immunoSEQ multiplex PCR. Of approximately 84,000 clones in the sample, around 75% were seen once. This specimen was PBMCs, taken after 12 months of ibrutinib treatment. The receptors were gathered from a human donor with chronic lymphocytic leukemia.

The rearrangement links TRBV7-6 to TRBJ2-1; D may be TRBD1 or TRBD2 (6 bases each). Per the germline V gene, CDR1 is SGHVS and CDR2 is FNYEAQ. Trimming cost V 4 bases and J 6 bases, with 16 bases left between them. The CDR3 consists of 15 residues. The CDR3 bases are TGTGCCAGCAGCTCCATAGCGGAGGGGGGCAATGAGCAGTTCTTC. Amino acid sequence: CASSSIAEGGNEQFF.

The rearrangement links TRBV7-3 to TRBJ2-1, with D possibly being TRBD2 (6 bases). Trimming left V 5 bases short and J 5 bases short, with 19 bases between. Germline-derived CDR1 and CDR2 are SGHTA and FQGTGA. The CDR3 covers 16 residues. The CDR3, as DNA: TGTGCCAGCAGCCCCCTCGGCACTAGCCGGAACAATGAGCAGTTCTTC. Protein sequence: CASSPLGTSRNNEQFF.

The genes are TRBV5-6 and TRBJ2-5; 7 bases match TRBD1. The junction had 2 bases not matched to a gene; V was cut back by 4 bases and J by 2 bases. CDR3 length: 13 amino acids. The germline gives CDR1 SGHDT, CDR2 YYEEEE. This chain's CDR3 is CASSRDRQETQYF. CDR3 nucleotides: TGTGCCAGCAGCCGGGACAGACAAGAGACCCAGTACTTC. Variable domain in full (rest from reference TRBV5-6 and TRBJ2-5): DAGVTQSPTHLIKTRGQQVTLRCSPKSGHDTVSWYQQALGQGPQFIFQYYEEEERQRGNFPDRFSGHQFPNYSSELNVNALLLGDSALYLCASSRDRQETQYFGPGTRLLVL.

The V gene is TRBV28, the J gene TRBJ1-1, with D possibly TRBD1 on 6 matching bases. There are 17 residues in the CDR3. The germline V and J ends were trimmed by 2 bases and 6 bases, with 22 bases remaining between them. The germline V gene encodes CDR1 MDHEN and CDR2 SYDVKM. DNA of the CDR3: TGTGCCAGCAGTTTACGTCTAGTTTGGGGGGGCGACGCTGAAGCTTTCTTT. Translating gives CASSLRLVWGGDAEAFF.

V gene TRBV4-2 combines with J gene TRBJ1-1, with D maybe TRBD1 (5 bases). Germline V lookup: CDR1 LGHNA, CDR2 YNFKEQ. The length of the CDR3 is 15 residues. The V end was cut by 0 bases, the J end by 5 bases, with 13 bases between. CDR3 region: CASSQEGPYGTEAFF. In DNA form, the CDR3 reads TGTGCCAGCAGCCAAGAGGGGCCATATGGGACTGAAGCTTTCTTT.

The rearrangement links TRBV7-3 to TRBJ2-2; no clear D gene. V dropped 1 base and J dropped 8 bases, with 11 bases sitting between them. CDR3 length: 14 residues. From germline, CDR1 is SGHTA and CDR2 FQGTGA. CDR3 DNA sequence: TGTGCCAGCAGCTTAAACACCCGGCCTGGGGAGCTGTTTTTT. This gives the protein CASSLNTRPGELFF.

J is TRBJ1-4 and V is TRBV30; D remains ambiguous. The CDR3 has 14 amino acids. Looked up from germline, CDR1 is GTSNPN and CDR2 is SVGIG (reference sequence). V shed 0 bases and J shed 8 bases, with 13 bases lying between them. The CDR3 DNA sequence: TGTGCCTGGAGTGTAGTTGGGAGCGGGGAAAAACTGTTTTTT. Its protein product is CAWSVVGSGEKLFF. Combining the CDR3 with reference TRBV30 and TRBJ1-4 gives the whole variable domain SQTIHQWPATLVQPVGSPLSLECTVEGTSNPNLYWYRQAAGRGLQLLFYSVGIGQISSEVPQNLSASRPQDRQFILSSKKLLLSDSGFYLCAWSVVGSGEKLFFGSGTQLSVL.

The chain uses TRBV6-5 and TRBJ1-2; TRBD1 is a possible D gene (5 bases). The germline V and J ends were trimmed by 8 bases and 0 bases, with 10 bases remaining between them. In germline, CDR1 is MNHEY, CDR2 SVGAGI. The CDR3 contains 13 residues. The CDR3 reads CASGDRANYGYTF. DNA for the CDR3: TGTGCCAGCGGGGACCGAGCTAACTATGGCTACACCTTC.

This clone came up a few times. V and J are TRBV2 and TRBJ1-4, with D hard to call. Germline V lookup: CDR1 SNHLY, CDR2 FYNNEI. Trimming took off 0 bases at V and 5 bases at J, with 7 bases between the two ends. This CDR3 has 14 amino acids. CDR3 sequence reads: CASSEASLNEKLFF. The CDR3 DNA reads TGTGCCAGCAGTGAAGCCTCCCTAAATGAAAAACTGTTTTTT.

The chain links TRBV18 to TRBJ2-5; D is unclear. V lost 4 bases and J 2 bases, leaving 5 bases between the germline ends. The germline V gene has CDR1 KGHSH and CDR2 LQKENI. The length of the CDR3 is 12 residues. The DNA of the CDR3 is TGTGCCAGCTCACTAACACAAGAGACCCAGTACTTC. Translating it yields CASSLTQETQYF.

The rearrangement joins TRBV28 to TRBJ2-5; maybe TRBD2 (6 bases). This CDR3 has 14 amino acids. The V gene's germline CDR1 is MDHEN and CDR2 SYDVKM. The ends were cut back, 5 bases at V and 5 bases at J, with 15 bases in the middle. The CDR3 loop reads CASSPPGDWETQYF. The CDR3 bases are TGTGCCAGCAGTCCTCCCGGGGACTGGGAGACCCAGTACTTC.

The rearrangement joins TRBV5-1 to TRBJ2-7, with D possibly being TRBD1 (5 bases). CDR3 length: 14 residues. Germline loops: CDR1 SGHRS, CDR2 YFSETQ. Trimming took off 1 base at V and 6 bases at J, with 14 bases between the two ends. The CDR3 DNA reads TGCGCCAGCAGCTTGCCCCAGGGCGTCGGCGAGCAGTACTTC. This sequence encodes CASSLPQGVGEQYF.

The rearrangement joins TRBV4-3 to TRBJ2-1; 8 nucleotides align to TRBD2. Trimming cost V 4 bases and J 4 bases; bases outside gene matches: 15. The CDR3 has 18 amino acids. Per the germline V gene, CDR1 is LGHNA and CDR2 is YSLEER. The CDR3 loop is CASSLTPQAGVGYNEQFF. CDR3 nucleotides: TGCGCCAGCAGCCTTACCCCTCAAGCGGGAGTGGGTTACAATGAGCAGTTCTTC.

The chain has TRBV9 and TRBJ1-2; D uncertain. The CDR3 length is 15 residues. V lost 0 bases and J lost 8, with 17 bases in between. Germline-derived CDR1 and CDR2 are SGDLS and YYNGEE. CDR3 protein: CASSVGFGEGGGYTF. DNA for the CDR3: TGTGCCAGCAGCGTAGGGTTCGGGGAGGGTGGCGGCTACACCTTC. The full variable domain, in which reference TRBV9 and TRBJ1-2 provide the parts outside the CDR3, is DSGVTQTPKHLITATGQRVTLRCSPRSGDLSVYWYQQSLDQGLQFLIQYYNGEERAKGNILERFSAQQFPDLHSELNLSSLELGDSALYFCASSVGFGEGGGYTFGSGTRLTVV.

The rearrangement joins TRBV5-1 to TRBJ2-3; 14 positions agree with TRBD2. This CDR3 is built from 17 residues. Germline CDR1 is SGHRS and CDR2 is YFSETQ. The V gene end was trimmed by 4 bases and the J gene end by 0 bases; junction bases not matched to a gene: 4. The CDR3 bases are TGCGCCAGCAGCCTCCGGACTAGCGGGGGGAGCACAGATACGCAGTATTTT. Encoded protein: CASSLRTSGGSTDTQYF.

In this sample, this clone turned up a few times. The same CDR3 also results from other DNA sequences found in this sample. The gene calls are TRBV6-5 and TRBJ1-5; D might be TRBD1 (5 bases). Trimming left V 5 bases short and J 0 bases short, with 8 bases between. The length of the CDR3 is 14 residues. Per the germline V gene, CDR1 is MNHEY and CDR2 is SVGAGI. Here the CDR3 DNA reads TGTGCCAGCAGTCGGGACGGTAGCAATCAGCCCCAGCATTTT. This codes for CASSRDGSNQPQHF.

The V gene is TRBV4-2, the J gene TRBJ1-2; 8 positions match TRBD1. CDR3 length equals 14 residues. The germline gives CDR1 LGHNA, CDR2 YNFKEQ. The J segment lost 8 bases and the V segment lost 3 bases, leaving 8 bases of the junction unmatched. CDR3 amino acids: CASSQETGARGYTF. For the CDR3, the DNA is TGTGCCAGCAGCCAGGAGACAGGGGCCAGGGGCTACACCTTC.

V and J are TRBV4-2 and TRBJ2-7; 10 bases fit TRBD2. This CDR3 comprises 17 residues. Unmatched junction bases numbered 13, after V lost 1 base and J lost 7 bases. CDR1 is LGHNA, CDR2 YNFKEQ, per germline. In DNA form, the CDR3 reads TGTGCCAGCAGCCAAGCCAGCAGCGGGGGGGTCCTCGGAGAGCAGTACTTC. Its protein product is CASSQASSGGVLGEQYF.

V is TRBV30 and J is TRBJ2-5; possible D gene TRBD2, 6 bases. With 0 bases removed from V and 4 bases from J, the gap between germline ends came to 12 bases. The CDR3 spans 14 residues. Germline-derived CDR1 and CDR2 are GTSNPN and SVGIG (reference sequence). Here the CDR3 DNA reads TGTGCCTGGAGTGTATTTTCTAGCGCAGAGACCCAGTACTTC. It specifies CAWSVFSSAETQYF.

The gene calls are TRBV7-9 and TRBJ2-3; 7 positions agree with TRBD2. With 4 bases clipped from V and 2 bases from J, the junction kept 6 bases outside the gene matches. The CDR3 is 15 residues long. Germline loops: CDR1 SEHNR, CDR2 FQNEAQ (reference sequence). DNA for the CDR3: TGTGCCAGCAGCTCCAGCGGGATGCACACAGATACGCAGTATTTT. Translation gives CASSSSGMHTDTQYF.

This chain uses TRBV4-2 with TRBJ1-1; 8 bases line up with TRBD1. V dropped 3 bases and J dropped 5; count of bases not matched to a gene: 5. Germline V gene lookup returns CDR1 LGHNA and CDR2 YNFKEQ. The CDR3 totals 14 residues. CDR3 DNA: TGTGCCAGCAGCCACCAGGACAGGGCGACTGAAGCTTTCTTT. This encodes CASSHQDRATEAFF.

The J gene is TRBJ1-2, the V gene TRBV28; a possible D gene is TRBD1 (6 bases). The length of the CDR3 is 14 residues. The germline V and J ends were trimmed by 4 bases and 1 base, with 10 bases remaining between them. From germline, CDR1 is MDHEN and CDR2 SYDVKM. The CDR3 DNA reads as TGTGCCAGCAGTTCCGGGACACTTAACTATGGCTACACCTTC. Protein product: CASSSGTLNYGYTF.

The chain couples TRBV28 to TRBJ2-6; a weak D match, TRBD2 (5 bases). V was pared by 1 base and J by 0 bases, with 16 bases between. Looked up from germline, CDR1 is MDHEN and CDR2 is SYDVKM. The CDR3 length is 19 residues. CDR3 in DNA: TGTGCCAGCAGTTTATCCGGGCGCGAGGGATACTCTGGGGCCAACGTCCTGACTTTC. Amino acid sequence: CASSLSGREGYSGANVLTF.